A single TCR beta chain is shown here with its context. What it recognizes is unknown. Using genomic DNA as the template, TCR beta VDJ and CDR3 profiling was carried out. TCRdb re-called the reads through MiXCR, storing one row per CDR3 protein. The sample records about 190,000 distinct CDR3 sequences, 48% being singletons. The data stem from a study of CD8+CD57+ T cells in acquired aplastic anemia. Study-wide background: Quantities of DNA derived from sorted CD4+ and CD8+ cells averaged around 3 ug. Study results and caveats: The study found no significant CD8+ Simpson's diversity difference between patients and controls. Around 27 CD8+ CDR3 sequences occurred in both the patients and the controls.

The patients chosen for sequencing had shown expansion of CD8+CD57+ cells (detected by flow cytometry). With no exception, the patients had severe acquired aplastic anemia. Trimming left V 4 bases short and J 9 bases short, with 16 bases between. Germline CDR1 and CDR2: KGHSY and FQNENV. This CDR3 spans 14 amino acids. This chain uses TRBV16 with TRBJ1-5; D gene ambiguous. The sequencing sample was made of sorted CD4+, CD8+, or CD8+CD57+ T cells (not recorded which) from PBMCs. This TCR came from a human donor with aplastic anemia. CDR3 DNA: TGTGCCAGCAGCCCTCCTTCGTCCCGCCCGCCCCAGCATTTT. Its translation: CASSPPSSRPPQHF.